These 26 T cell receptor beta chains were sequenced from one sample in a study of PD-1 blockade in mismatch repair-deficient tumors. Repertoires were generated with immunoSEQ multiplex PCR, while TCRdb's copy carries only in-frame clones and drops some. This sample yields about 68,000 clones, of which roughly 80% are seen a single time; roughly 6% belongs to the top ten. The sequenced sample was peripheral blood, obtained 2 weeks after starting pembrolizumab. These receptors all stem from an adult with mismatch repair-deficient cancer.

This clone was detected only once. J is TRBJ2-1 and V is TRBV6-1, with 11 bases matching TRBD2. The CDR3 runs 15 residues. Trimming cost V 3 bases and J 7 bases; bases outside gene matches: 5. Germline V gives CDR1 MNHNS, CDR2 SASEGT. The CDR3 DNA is TGTGCCAGCAGTGAGATCCGGACTAGCGGGAATGAGCAGTTCTTC. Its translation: CASSEIRTSGNEQFF.

The CDR3 here is CASSPGTDAYEQYF. As DNA, the CDR3 is TGTGCCAGCAGTCCCGGGACGGATGCCTACGAGCAGTACTTC. V is TRBV6-1 and J is TRBJ2-7; the D call may be TRBD1 or TRBD2 (5 bases each). Germline V gene lookup returns CDR1 MNHNS and CDR2 SASEGT. The CDR3 runs to 14 residues. V lost 5 bases to trimming and J lost 2 bases, with 13 bases between them.

The CDR3 nucleotides are TGTGCCAGCAGCTCGGGACTAGCTAGCACAGATACGCAGTATTTT. This sequence encodes CASSSGLASTDTQYF. This chain links TRBV9 with TRBJ2-3; 9 positions match TRBD2. CDR3 length: 15 residues. Germline trimming cut 4 bases from V and 0 bases from J; bases unmatched to any gene: 3. CDR1 and CDR2 (germline): SGDLS, YYNGEE.

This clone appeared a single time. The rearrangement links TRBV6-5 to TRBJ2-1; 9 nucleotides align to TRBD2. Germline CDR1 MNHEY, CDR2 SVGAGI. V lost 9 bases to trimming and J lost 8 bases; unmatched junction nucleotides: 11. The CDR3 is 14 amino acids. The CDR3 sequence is CASKKGLASDEQFF. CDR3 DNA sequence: TGTGCCAGTAAGAAGGGACTAGCTAGCGATGAGCAGTTCTTC.

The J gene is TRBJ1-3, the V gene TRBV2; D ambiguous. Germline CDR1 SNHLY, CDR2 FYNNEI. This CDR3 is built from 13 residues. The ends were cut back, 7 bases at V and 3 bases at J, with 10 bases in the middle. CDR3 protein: CASTLKRGNTIYF. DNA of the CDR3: TGTGCCAGCACCCTTAAGCGTGGAAACACCATATATTTT.

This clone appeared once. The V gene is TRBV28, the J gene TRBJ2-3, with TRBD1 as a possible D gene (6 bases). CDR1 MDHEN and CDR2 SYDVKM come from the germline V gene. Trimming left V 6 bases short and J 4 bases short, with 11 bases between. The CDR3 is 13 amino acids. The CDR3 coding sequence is TGTGCCAGCAGAGACACAGGGCCAGATACGCAGTATTTT. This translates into CASRDTGPDTQYF.

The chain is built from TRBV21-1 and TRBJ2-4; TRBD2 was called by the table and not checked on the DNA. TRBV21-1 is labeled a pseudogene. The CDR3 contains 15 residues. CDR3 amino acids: CASSKVRATKNIQYF. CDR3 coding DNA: TGTGCCAGCAGCAAAGTGAGGGCAACCAAAAACATTCAGTACTTC.

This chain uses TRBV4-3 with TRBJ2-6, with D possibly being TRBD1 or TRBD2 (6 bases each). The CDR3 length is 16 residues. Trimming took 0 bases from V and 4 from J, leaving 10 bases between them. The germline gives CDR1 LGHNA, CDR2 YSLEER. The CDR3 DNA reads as TGCGCCAGCAGCCAAGATTCGGGGGCAGGGGCCAACGTCCTGACTTTC. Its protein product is CASSQDSGAGANVLTF.

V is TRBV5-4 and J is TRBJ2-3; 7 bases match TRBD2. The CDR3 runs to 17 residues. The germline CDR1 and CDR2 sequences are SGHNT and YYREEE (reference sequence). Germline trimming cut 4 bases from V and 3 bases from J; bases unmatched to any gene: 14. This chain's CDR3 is CASSRGGWQGATDTQYF. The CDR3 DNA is TGTGCCAGCAGCCGGGGAGGGTGGCAGGGTGCAACAGATACGCAGTATTTT.

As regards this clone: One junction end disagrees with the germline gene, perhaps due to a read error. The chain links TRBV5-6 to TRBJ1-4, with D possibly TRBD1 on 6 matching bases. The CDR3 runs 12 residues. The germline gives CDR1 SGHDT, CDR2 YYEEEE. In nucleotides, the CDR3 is TGTGCCAGCAGCTTGGGGGGCCGGGACAAATATTTT. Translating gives CASSLGGRDKYF.

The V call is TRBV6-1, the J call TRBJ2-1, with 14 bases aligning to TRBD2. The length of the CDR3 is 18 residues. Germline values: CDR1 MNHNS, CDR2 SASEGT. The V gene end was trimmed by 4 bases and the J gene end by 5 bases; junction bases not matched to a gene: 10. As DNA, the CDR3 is TGTGCCAGCAGTGGAGGGACTAGCGGGAGTGTTTTCAACAATGAGCAGTTCTTC. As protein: CASSGGTSGSVFNNEQFF.

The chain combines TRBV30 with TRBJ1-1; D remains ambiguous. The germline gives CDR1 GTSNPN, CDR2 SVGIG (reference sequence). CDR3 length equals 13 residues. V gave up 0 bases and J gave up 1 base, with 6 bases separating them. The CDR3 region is CAWSVEQNTEAFF. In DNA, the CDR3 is TGTGCCTGGAGTGTAGAACAGAACACTGAAGCTTTCTTT.

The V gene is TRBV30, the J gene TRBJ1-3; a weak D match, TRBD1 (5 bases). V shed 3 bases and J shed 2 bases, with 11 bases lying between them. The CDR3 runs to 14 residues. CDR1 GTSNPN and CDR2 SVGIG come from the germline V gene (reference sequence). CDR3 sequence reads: CAWRPGSTGNTIYF. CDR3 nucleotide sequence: TGTGCCTGGAGGCCAGGGAGCACTGGAAACACCATATATTTT. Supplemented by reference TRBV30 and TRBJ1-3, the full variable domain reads SQTIHQWPATLVQPVGSPLSLECTVEGTSNPNLYWYRQAAGRGLQLLFYSVGIGQISSEVPQNLSASRPQDRQFILSSKKLLLSDSGFYLCAWRPGSTGNTIYFGEGSWLTVV.

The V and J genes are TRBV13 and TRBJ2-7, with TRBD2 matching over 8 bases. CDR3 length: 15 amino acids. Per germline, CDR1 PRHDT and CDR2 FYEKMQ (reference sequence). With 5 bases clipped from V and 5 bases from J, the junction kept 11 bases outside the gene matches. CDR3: CASSPSGTRSDEQYF. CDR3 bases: TGTGCCAGCAGCCCCTCCGGGACTAGAAGCGACGAGCAGTACTTC.

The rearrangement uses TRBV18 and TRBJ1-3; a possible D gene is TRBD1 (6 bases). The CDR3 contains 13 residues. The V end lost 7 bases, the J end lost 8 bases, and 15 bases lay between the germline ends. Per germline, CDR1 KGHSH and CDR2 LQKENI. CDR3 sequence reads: CASFQGIGDTIYF. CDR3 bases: TGTGCCAGCTTCCAGGGGATCGGTGACACCATATATTTT. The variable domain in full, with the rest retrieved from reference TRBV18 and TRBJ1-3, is NAGVMQNPRHLVRRRGQEARLRCSPMKGHSHVYWYRQLPEEGLKFMVYLQKENIIDESGMPKERFSAEFPKEGPSILRIQQVVRGDSAAYFCASFQGIGDTIYFGEGSWLTVV.

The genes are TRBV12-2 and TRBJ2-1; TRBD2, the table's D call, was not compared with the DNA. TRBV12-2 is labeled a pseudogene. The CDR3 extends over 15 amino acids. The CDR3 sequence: CALPPSGVGYNEQFF. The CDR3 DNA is TGTGCATTACCGCCTTCGGGAGTTGGCTACAATGAGCAGTTCTTC.

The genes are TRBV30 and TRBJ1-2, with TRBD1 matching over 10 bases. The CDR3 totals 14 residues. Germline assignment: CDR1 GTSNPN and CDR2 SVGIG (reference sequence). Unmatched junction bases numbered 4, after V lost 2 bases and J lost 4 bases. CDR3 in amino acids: CAWSRDRGSYGYTF. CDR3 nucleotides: TGTGCCTGGAGTCGGGACAGGGGTTCCTATGGCTACACCTTC.

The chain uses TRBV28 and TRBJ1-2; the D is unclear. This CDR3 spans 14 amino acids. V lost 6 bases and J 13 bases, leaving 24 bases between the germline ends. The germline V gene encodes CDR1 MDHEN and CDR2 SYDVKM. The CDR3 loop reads CASRNADATIFFTF. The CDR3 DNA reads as TGTGCCAGCAGGAACGCCGACGCAACTATTTTTTTCACCTTC.

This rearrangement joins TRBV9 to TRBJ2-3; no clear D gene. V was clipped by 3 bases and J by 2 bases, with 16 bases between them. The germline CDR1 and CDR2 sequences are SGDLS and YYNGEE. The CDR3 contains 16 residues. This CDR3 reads CASSAPPGGSTDTQYF. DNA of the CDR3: TGTGCCAGCAGCGCGCCCCCGGGTGGGTCCACAGATACGCAGTATTTT.

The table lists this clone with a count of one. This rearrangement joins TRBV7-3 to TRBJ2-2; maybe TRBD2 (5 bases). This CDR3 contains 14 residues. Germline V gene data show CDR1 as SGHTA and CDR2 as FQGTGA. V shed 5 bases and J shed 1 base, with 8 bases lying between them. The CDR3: CASSLSGNTGELFF. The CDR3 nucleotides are TGTGCCAGCAGCCTAAGCGGGAACACCGGGGAGCTGTTTTTT.

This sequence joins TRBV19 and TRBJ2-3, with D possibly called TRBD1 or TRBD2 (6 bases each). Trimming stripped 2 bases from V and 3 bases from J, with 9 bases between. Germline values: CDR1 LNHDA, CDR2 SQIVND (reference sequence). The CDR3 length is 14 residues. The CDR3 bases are TGTGCCAGTAGTATAACAGGGAGGACAGATACGCAGTATTTT. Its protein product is CASSITGRTDTQYF.

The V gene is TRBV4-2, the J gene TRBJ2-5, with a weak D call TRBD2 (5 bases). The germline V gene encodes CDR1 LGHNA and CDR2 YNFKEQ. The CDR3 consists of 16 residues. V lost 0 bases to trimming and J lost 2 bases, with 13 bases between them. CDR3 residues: CASSQEGASSQETQYF. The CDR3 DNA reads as TGTGCCAGCAGCCAAGAGGGCGCTAGCAGTCAAGAGACCCAGTACTTC.

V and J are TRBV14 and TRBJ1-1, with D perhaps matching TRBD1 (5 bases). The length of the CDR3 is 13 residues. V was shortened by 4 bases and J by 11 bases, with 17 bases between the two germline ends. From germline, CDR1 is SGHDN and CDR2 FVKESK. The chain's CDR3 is CASSRRGGGYAFF. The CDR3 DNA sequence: TGTGCCAGCAGCCGCCGTGGGGGTGGATATGCTTTCTTT. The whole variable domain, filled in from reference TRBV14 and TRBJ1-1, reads EAGVTQFPSHSVIEKGQTVTLRCDPISGHDNLYWYRRVMGKEIKFLLHFVKESKQDESGMPNNRFLAERTGGTYSTLKVQPAELEDSGVYFCASSRRGGGYAFFGQGTRLTVV.

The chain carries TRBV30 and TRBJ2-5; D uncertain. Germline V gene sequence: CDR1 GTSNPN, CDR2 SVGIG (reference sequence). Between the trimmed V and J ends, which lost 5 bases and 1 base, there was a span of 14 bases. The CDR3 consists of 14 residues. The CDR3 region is CAWPNRKIQETQYF. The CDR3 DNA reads TGTGCCTGGCCGAACCGAAAAATCCAAGAGACCCAGTACTTC.

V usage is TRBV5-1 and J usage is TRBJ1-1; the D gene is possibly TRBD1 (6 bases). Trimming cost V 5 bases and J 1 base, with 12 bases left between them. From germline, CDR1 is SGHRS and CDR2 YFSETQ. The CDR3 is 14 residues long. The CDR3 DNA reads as TGCGCCAGCAGTTCCCAGGGGCCGAACACTGAAGCTTTCTTT. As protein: CASSSQGPNTEAFF.

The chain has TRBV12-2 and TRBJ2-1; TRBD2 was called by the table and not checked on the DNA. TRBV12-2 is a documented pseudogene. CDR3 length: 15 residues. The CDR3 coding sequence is TGTGCAACCCCGCAATGGCGGTTGATTTACAATGAGCAGTTCTTC. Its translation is CATPQWRLIYNEQFF.